The 9 T cell receptor beta chains in this list originate from one sample, sequenced in a study of blood T cell repertoires in COVID-19. Using immunoSEQ multiplex PCR, the repertoire was profiled, and TCRdb retains in-frame clones only, with some absent. The table shows about 150,000 clones, with 75% to 90% occurring only once. The sequencing sample was made of peripheral blood. The source of these receptors is a man aged 55 to 70 with active or convalescent COVID-19.

V usage is TRBV5-6 and J usage is TRBJ2-1; perhaps TRBD2 as D (5 bases). The V and J ends lost 1 base and 4 bases respectively, with 15 bases between them. Germline V gene lookup returns CDR1 SGHDT and CDR2 YYEEEE. CDR3 size: 16 residues. Here the CDR3 DNA reads TGTGCCAGCAGCTTGCGAGTAGCGCCACCTTACAATGAGCAGTTCTTC. This gives the protein CASSLRVAPPYNEQFF.

This chain uses TRBV6-6 with TRBJ2-2; weak D call: TRBD2 (6 bases). The CDR3 consists of 17 residues. CDR1 is MNHNY and CDR2 is SVGAGI in the germline V gene (reference sequence). Trimming pared 5 bases from V and 4 bases from J, leaving 20 bases between. CDR3 sequence (DNA): TGTGCCAGCAGTCCCATAAGGCGGGGCGGCGGCACCGGGGAGCTGTTTTTT. This sequence encodes CASSPIRRGGGTGELFF.

This clone appeared a single time. The chain combines TRBV7-2 with TRBJ1-3, with a weak D call TRBD1 (6 bases). V lost 2 bases, J lost 0 bases, and 11 bases lay in between. Germline-derived CDR1 and CDR2 are SGHTA and FQGNSA. The CDR3 loop spans 16 amino acids. This CDR3 reads CASSLNQGSSGNTIYF. The CDR3 DNA reads as TGTGCCAGCAGCTTAAACCAGGGGAGCTCTGGAAACACCATATATTTT.

In its sample, this clone was seen once. The chain has TRBV5-1 and TRBJ1-2, with 8 nucleotides matching TRBD1. The CDR3 contains 15 residues. V lost 0 bases, J lost 5 bases, and 6 bases stayed unmatched. Germline CDR1 SGHRS, CDR2 YFSETQ. The DNA for the CDR3 is TGCGCCAGCAGCTTGGAACAGGGGGGAAGGTATGGCTACACCTTC. Amino acids: CASSLEQGGRYGYTF.

The chain combines TRBV14 with TRBJ2-7, with TRBD1 matching over 9 bases. There are 16 residues in the CDR3. The trim removed 0 bases at V and 6 bases at J, leaving 9 bases unmatched. Per the germline V gene, CDR1 is SGHDN and CDR2 is FVKESK. The CDR3 here is CASSQDWGTGRREQYF. Written as DNA, the CDR3 is TGTGCCAGCAGCCAAGATTGGGGGACAGGGCGTCGCGAGCAGTACTTC.

The V gene is TRBV28, the J gene TRBJ1-6; a weak D match, TRBD1 (6 bases). Deletions cut 6 bases from V and 6 bases from J, with 15 bases between. CDR1 MDHEN and CDR2 SYDVKM come from the germline V gene. CDR3 length: 15 amino acids. Written as DNA, the CDR3 is TGTGCCAGCAGGGGTCAGGGGTTGGGTAATTCACCCCTCCACTTT. Amino acids: CASRGQGLGNSPLHF.

V and J are TRBV5-1 and TRBJ2-1; 11 bases map to TRBD2. V trimming: 4 bases; J trimming: 4 bases; junction bases outside the gene matches: 7. The CDR3 has 16 amino acids. Germline V gene sequence: CDR1 SGHRS, CDR2 YFSETQ. For the CDR3, the DNA is TGCGCCAGCAGCCGGACTAGCGGGTCTTTATACAATGAGCAGTTCTTC. Protein: CASSRTSGSLYNEQFF.

This chain connects TRBV7-3 to TRBJ2-3; tentative D call: TRBD1 (5 bases). Trimming removed 2 bases from V and 4 bases from J, with 13 bases in between. Germline V gives CDR1 SGHTA, CDR2 FQGTGA. The CDR3 has 15 residues. CDR3 in amino acids: CASSLGAGQADTQYF. The CDR3 DNA follows: TGTGCCAGCAGCTTAGGGGCCGGCCAGGCAGATACGCAGTATTTT.

This clone ranks as large. V usage is TRBV7-9 and J usage is TRBJ1-1; D unresolved. CDR1 is SEHNR, CDR2 FQNEAQ, per germline (reference sequence). This CDR3 region has 16 residues. V lost 2 bases, J lost 6 bases, and 19 bases lay in between. The CDR3 region has the DNA TGTGCCAGCAGCTTAAGGGAGGGTCCTCAAGCCCCTGAAGCTTTCTTT. Translating gives CASSLREGPQAPEAFF.